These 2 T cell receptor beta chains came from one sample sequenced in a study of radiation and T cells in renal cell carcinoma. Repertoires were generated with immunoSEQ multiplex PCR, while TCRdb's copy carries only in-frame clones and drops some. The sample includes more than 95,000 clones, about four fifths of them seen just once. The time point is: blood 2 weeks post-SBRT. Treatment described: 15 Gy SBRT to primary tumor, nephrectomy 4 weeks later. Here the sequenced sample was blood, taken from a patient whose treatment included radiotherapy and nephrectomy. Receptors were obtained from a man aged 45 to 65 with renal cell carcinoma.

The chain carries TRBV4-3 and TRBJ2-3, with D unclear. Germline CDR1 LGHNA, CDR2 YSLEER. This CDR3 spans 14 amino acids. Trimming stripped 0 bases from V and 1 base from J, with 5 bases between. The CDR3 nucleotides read TGCGCCAGCAGCCAAGAAAGAGGCACAGATACGCAGTATTTT. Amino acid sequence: CASSQERGTDTQYF.

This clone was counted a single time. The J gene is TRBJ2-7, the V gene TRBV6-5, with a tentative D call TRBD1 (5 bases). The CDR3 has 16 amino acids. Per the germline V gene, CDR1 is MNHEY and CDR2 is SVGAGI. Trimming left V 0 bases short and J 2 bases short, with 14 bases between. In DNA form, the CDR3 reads TGTGCCAGCAGTTACTCGACAGTACAACCAACCTACGAGCAGTACTTC. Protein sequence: CASSYSTVQPTYEQYF.